These T cell receptor beta chains were read from a single sample in a study of cytomegalovirus exposure and HLA in healthy donors. Sequencing was performed with immunoSEQ multiplex PCR; in TCRdb, only in-frame clones are kept and a portion is missing. The repertoire holds roughly 200,000 clones, approximately 70% seen once, with 2.6% in the top ten. The sample comprised PBMCs. Every receptor here comes from a man in his forties or fifties in good health and CMV-seropositive. CDR3s include the opening cysteine and the closing phenylalanine or tryptophan. The listing skips clone size in some rows; elsewhere it reads once, few, many or a size class.

j_gene,v_gene,abundance,len,CDR3aa
TRBJ2-1,TRBV29-1,-,16,CSVEDPGTGVYNEQFF
TRBJ2-7,TRBV5-5,-,16,CASSLTGQPLPYEQYF
TRBJ1-2,TRBV27,-,14,CASSPTPGGYGYTF
TRBJ2-5,TRBV5-5,-,12,CASSPGGGAEYF
TRBJ1-1,TRBV20-1,-,11,CSAMDSNEAFF
TRBJ1-4,TRBV11-2,few,16,CASSLGTFATNEKLFF
TRBJ2-7,TRBV2,-,14,CASSVPGGEDAQYF
TRBJ2-7,TRBV28,few,14,CASLSNRRSYEQYF
TRBJ2-2,TRBV11-3,-,13,CASSLEGDGELFF
TRBJ1-2,TRBV28,few,13,CASTLRDIYGYTF
TRBJ2-7,TRBV4-1,-,17,CASSQVPYGTGGNEQYF
TRBJ1-1,TRBV5-3,-,16,CARSPDAVTMNTEAFF
TRBJ1-2,TRBV18,few,13,CASSQGPGNGYTF